This T cell receptor beta chain was identified in a study of blood T cells in healthy people across ages. In its sample, this clonotype was seen a few times. A junction end diverges from the germline sequence, so it may reflect a read error. Sample-barcoded 5' priming and a J-beta primer mix drove a second PCR of 7 to 11 cycles. TCRdb fed the 5' RACE reads into MiXCR, producing one record per CDR3 protein. The table has 550,000 to 600,000 distinct CDR3 sequences, 27% seen once. CDR1 and CDR2 from the germline V gene are SGHDT and YYEEEE. The length of the CDR3 is 14 residues. This clonotype was sampled from a woman between 65 and 79 years old in good health. The chain combines TRBV5-6 with TRBJ2-5; D uncertain. The sample consisted of blood. The CDR3 spells CTSSLKGFQETQYF. The CDR3 DNA reads as TGTACCAGCAGCTTGAAGGGATTTCAAGAGACCCAGTACTTC.